The rows below give T cell receptor beta chains drawn from one sample of a study of shared T cell receptors in the human thymus. Sequencing was performed with immunoSEQ multiplex PCR; in TCRdb, only in-frame clones are kept and a portion is missing. The sample shows hundreds of thousands of clones, approximately 88% of them seen only once. The same specimen was also included in a second study, on human thymus T cells.

Material for sequencing was thymocytes. The receptors derive from a boy in the first two years of life with a congenital heart defect. CDR3s include the opening cysteine and the closing phenylalanine or tryptophan. The order of the fields is J gene, D gene, V gene, clone size, CDR3 protein, CDR3 DNA. A D gene is named only where the DNA matches it firmly. Only some rows state a clone size, as once, few, many or a class for expanded clones.

TRBJ1-2 TRBD1 TRBV4-1 few CASSQEGQGGRYTF TGCGCCAGCAGCCAAGAAGGGCAAGGGGGCCGCTACACCTTC
TRBJ1-4 - TRBV7-2 - CASSPSGEKLFF TGTGCCAGCAGCCCCTCGGGGGAAAAACTGTTTTTT
TRBJ2-1 - TRBV27 - CASTGSYNEQFF TGTGCCAGTACGGGATCCTACAATGAGCAGTTCTTC
TRBJ1-5 - TRBV27 - CASRKSPFGGNQPQHF TGTGCCAGCAGAAAAAGCCCATTCGGGGGCAATCAGCCCCAGCATTTT
TRBJ2-2 TRBD2 TRBV11-2 few CASSLDNVSGRAPGELFF TGTGCCAGCAGCTTAGATAATGTCAGCGGGAGGGCCCCCGGGGAGCTGTTTTTT
TRBJ2-7 TRBD2 TRBV19 - CASSRQGPGLAGECHEQYF TGTGCCAGTAGTAGGCAGGGTCCGGGACTAGCGGGAGAATGCCACGAGCAGTACTTC
TRBJ2-1 TRBD2 TRBV29-1 - CSAPWGGGYNEQFF TGCAGCGCCCCTTGGGGCGGGGGTTACAATGAGCAGTTCTTC
TRBJ2-1 - TRBV29-1 - CSVRGQWDEQFF TGCAGCGTCCGAGGACAGTGGGATGAGCAGTTCTTC
TRBJ2-7 TRBD1 TRBV6-9 - CASSYDTGGSYEQYF TGTGCCAGCAGTTATGACACAGGGGGGTCCTACGAGCAGTACTTC
TRBJ2-7 - TRBV28 - CASSFIAESSYEQYF TGTGCCAGCAGTTTTATAGCGGAGAGCTCCTACGAGCAGTACTTC
TRBJ2-2 - TRBV7-8 - CASSSRRARVAIANTGELFF TGTGCCAGCAGCTCGAGGAGGGCCAGGGTAGCAATCGCGAACACCGGGGAGCTGTTTTTT
TRBJ2-7 TRBD2 TRBV5-4 - CASSLSLAGVREQYF TGTGCCAGCAGCTTGTCCCTAGCGGGAGTGAGAGAGCAGTACTTC
TRBJ2-5 TRBD2 TRBV30 - CAWSVPGGEQYF TGTGCCTGGAGTGTACCGGGGGGGGAGCAGTACTTC
TRBJ2-7 TRBD2 TRBV7-9 - CASSLGLAGYEQYF TGTGCCAGCAGCTTAGGACTAGCGGGCTACGAGCAGTACTTC
TRBJ2-6 TRBD2 TRBV2 - CASSEALERAGAGANVLTF TGTGCCAGCAGTGAAGCCCTAGAAAGAGCGGGAGCTGGGGCCAACGTCCTGACTTTC
TRBJ2-2 TRBD2 TRBV15 few CATSRDREGGSDTGELFF TGTGCCACCAGCAGAGATAGGGAGGGAGGAAGCGACACCGGGGAGCTGTTTTTT
TRBJ2-3 TRBD2 TRBV6-5 - CASRLAGRDTQYF TGTGCCAGCCGACTAGCGGGTAGAGATACGCAGTATTTT
TRBJ1-2 TRBD1 TRBV5-1 once CASSLAHRDREREIYGYTF TGCGCCAGCAGCTTGGCCCACCGGGACAGGGAAAGGGAGATCTATGGCTACACCTTC
TRBJ2-5 TRBD2 TRBV7-2 - CASSSPSGRAEVETQYF TGTGCCAGCAGCTCCCCTAGCGGGAGGGCCGAAGTAGAGACCCAGTACTTC
TRBJ2-1 TRBD2 TRBV28 - CASSLTASGSGWQFF TGTGCCAGCAGTTTAACGGCTAGCGGGAGTGGTTGGCAGTTCTTC
TRBJ2-7 - TRBV7-9 - CASSPWPGSSLRGEQYF TGTGCCAGCAGCCCCTGGCCGGGTAGTAGTTTAAGGGGCGAGCAGTACTTC
TRBJ2-1 - TRBV5-4 - CASSLWFGKQFF TGTGCCAGCAGCTTGTGGTTCGGTAAGCAGTTCTTC
TRBJ1-2 - TRBV6-5 - CASRALGANYGYTF TGTGCCAGCAGAGCACTCGGGGCTAACTATGGCTACACCTTC
TRBJ2-7 TRBD1 TRBV20-1 - CSAHRGNEQYF TGCAGTGCCCACAGGGGAAACGAGCAGTACTTC
TRBJ2-5 - TRBV14 - CASSPPGNPQETQYF TGTGCCAGCAGCCCCCCGGGTAATCCCCAAGAGACCCAGTACTTC
TRBJ2-2 - TRBV5-1 once CASSFGAGKYTGELFF TGCGCCAGCAGCTTCGGGGCGGGAAAATACACCGGGGAGCTGTTTTTT
TRBJ2-1 - TRBV7-3 - CASSLTRLTPFVQFF TGTGCCAGCAGCTTAACTCGACTGACCCCATTCGTGCAGTTCTTC